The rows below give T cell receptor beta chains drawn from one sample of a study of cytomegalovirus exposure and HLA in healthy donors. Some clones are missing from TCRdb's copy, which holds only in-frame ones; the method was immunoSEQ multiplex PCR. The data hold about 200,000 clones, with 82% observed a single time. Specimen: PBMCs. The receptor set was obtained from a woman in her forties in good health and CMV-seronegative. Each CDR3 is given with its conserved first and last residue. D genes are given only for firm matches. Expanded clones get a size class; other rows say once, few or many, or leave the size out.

CASRRGLAGTGELFF TGTGCCAGCAGGCGGGGACTAGCGGGAACCGGGGAGCTGTTTTTT TRBV27 TRBD2 NA TRBJ2-2
CASSSGDYEQYF TGTGCCAGCAGCTCAGGTGACTACGAGCAGTACTTC TRBV11-1 NA once TRBJ2-7
CASSSRTSEHNTDTQYF TGTGCCAGCAGCTCCCGGACTAGCGAACACAACACAGATACGCAGTATTTT TRBV11-2 TRBD2 NA TRBJ2-3
CASSGLTSGRNEQYF TGTGCCAGCAGCGGTCTTACTAGCGGGAGAAACGAGCAGTACTTC TRBV9 TRBD2 NA TRBJ2-7
CASSLEGGDTEAFF TGCGCCAGCAGCTTGGAGGGAGGGGACACTGAAGCTTTCTTT TRBV5-1 NA NA TRBJ1-1
CASRSPDRRTTYF TGTGCCAGCAGAAGCCCCGACAGACGAACGACGTACTTC TRBV25-1 NA NA TRBJ2-7
CASSSGTGGLDQPQHF TGTGCCAGCAGTTCCGGGACAGGGGGGTTGGATCAGCCCCAGCATTTT TRBV28 TRBD1 NA TRBJ1-5
CASSRDRGRETQYF TGTGCCAGCAGCAGGGACAGGGGAAGAGAGACCCAGTACTTC TRBV5-4 TRBD1 NA TRBJ2-5
CASSPSTGSSYNEQFF TGTGCCAGCAGTCCATCCACAGGGAGCTCCTACAATGAGCAGTTCTTC TRBV27 NA NA TRBJ2-1
CASGTGNSPLHF TGTGCCAGTGGCACAGGGAATTCACCCCTCCACTTT TRBV6-1 NA NA TRBJ1-6
CASRNRVTETQYF TGCGCCTCCCGGAACAGGGTCACGGAGACCCAGTACTTC TRBV10-2 NA NA TRBJ2-5
CASSMGLRDRGFYEQYF TGTGCCAGTAGTATGGGGCTCCGGGACAGGGGTTTCTACGAGCAGTACTTC TRBV19 TRBD1 NA TRBJ2-7
CASSFWDSSSYEQYF TGTGCCAGCAGTTTTTGGGACAGTAGCTCCTACGAGCAGTACTTC TRBV27 TRBD1 NA TRBJ2-7
CASSIVNRSNQPQHF TGTGCCAGTAGTATAGTAAACAGATCAAATCAGCCCCAGCATTTT TRBV19 NA NA TRBJ1-5
CASSLVQTNTEAFF TGCGCCAGCAGCTTGGTACAGACCAACACTGAAGCTTTCTTT TRBV5-1 NA NA TRBJ1-1
CSVGDKETQYF TGCAGCGTTGGGGACAAAGAGACCCAGTACTTC TRBV29-1 NA NA TRBJ2-5
CASNPAEREGYGSYNEQFF TGTGCCAGCAACCCCGCGGAGCGGGAGGGATATGGCTCCTACAATGAGCAGTTCTTC TRBV2 TRBD2 NA TRBJ2-1
CASSSGPGAYEQYF TGCGCCAGCAGCTCTGGGCCAGGGGCCTACGAGCAGTACTTC TRBV5-1 NA NA TRBJ2-7
CASSEDSYRNEKLFF TGTGCCAGCAGCGAAGACAGCTATAGAAATGAAAAACTGTTTTTT TRBV7-2 NA NA TRBJ1-4
CASSLEEGARSEQYF TGTGCCAGCAGTTTAGAAGAGGGGGCGAGGTCCGAGCAGTACTTC TRBV28 TRBD1 NA TRBJ2-7
CASSLGAATNEKLFF TGTGCCAGCAGTCTTGGAGCCGCAACTAATGAAAAACTGTTTTTT TRBV6-6 NA NA TRBJ1-4
CASSITGGTGNTEAFF TGTGCCAGTAGTATAACGGGCGGGACAGGGAACACTGAAGCTTTCTTT TRBV19 TRBD1 NA TRBJ1-1
CSSSSSLAGAHYNEQFF TGTTCCAGCAGCTCTTCTCTAGCGGGAGCCCACTACAATGAGCAGTTCTTC TRBV7-9 TRBD2 NA TRBJ2-1
CAISRDGHPAAFF TGTGCCATCAGCCGAGACGGACATCCGGCAGCTTTCTTT TRBV10-3 NA NA TRBJ1-1
CASSRIYTGNRNEKLFF TGTGCCAGCTCACGAATATATACAGGGAACCGTAATGAAAAACTGTTTTTT TRBV18 NA once TRBJ1-4
CASSERDRYQETQYF TGTGCCAGCAGCGAACGGGACAGATATCAAGAGACCCAGTACTTC TRBV9 TRBD1 once TRBJ2-5
CAWDLAVTYNEQFF TGTGCCTGGGATTTGGCGGTTACCTACAATGAGCAGTTCTTC TRBV30 NA NA TRBJ2-1
CASSPNRLEAETQYF TGTGCCAGCTCACCAAACAGACTAGAAGCGGAGACCCAGTACTTC TRBV18 NA NA TRBJ2-5
CASSNPGLAGASTDTQYF TGCGCCAGCAGCAACCCGGGACTAGCGGGAGCGAGCACAGATACGCAGTATTTT TRBV5-1 TRBD2 NA TRBJ2-3
CAWSPGTGSYEQYF TGTGCCTGGAGTCCCGGGACAGGGTCTTACGAGCAGTACTTC TRBV30 TRBD1 NA TRBJ2-7
CASTNGTFYSGNTIYF TGTGCCAGTACTAATGGGACTTTCTACTCTGGAAACACCATATATTTT TRBV19 NA once TRBJ1-3
CASRGGLKPVSGANVLTF TGTGCCAGCCGTGGCGGACTAAAACCCGTCTCTGGGGCCAACGTCCTGACTTTC TRBV6-1 NA NA TRBJ2-6
CASSPSDIRHGYTF TGTGCCAGCAGTCCTTCGGACATCCGGCACGGCTACACCTTC TRBV28 NA NA TRBJ1-2
CASRLRTVADTQYF TGTGCCAGCCGCCTGAGGACAGTGGCAGATACGCAGTATTTT TRBV27 NA NA TRBJ2-3
CASSLAGTPNGYTF TGCGCCAGCAGCTTGGCCGGGACACCGAATGGCTACACCTTC TRBV5-1 NA NA TRBJ1-2